These 15 T cell receptor beta chains share one sample of origin, sequenced in a study of cytotoxic CD8 clonotypes in ibrutinib-treated CLL. Sequencing used immunoSEQ multiplex PCR; TCRdb keeps in-frame clones, though not all of them. This sample has around 310,000 clones; almost 80% occur once, and the top ten carry 5% to 7%. The specimen comprised PBMCs, sampled before ibrutinib treatment. All receptors come from a human donor with chronic lymphocytic leukemia.

The chain links TRBV28 to TRBJ2-1; 9 nucleotides line up with TRBD2. J gave up 14 bases and V 10 bases, and 18 bases lay outside the gene matches. This CDR3 contains 14 residues. Germline-derived CDR1 and CDR2 are MDHEN and SYDVKM. The chain's CDR3 is CATAPGGRAGVKFF. DNA of the CDR3: TGTGCCACCGCACCCGGCGGGAGGGCCGGTGTGAAGTTCTTC.

Remarks on this clone: Other DNA variants within this sample encode the same CDR3. The CDR3: CASSREIADTQYF. The CDR3, as DNA: TGCGCCAGCAGCCGGGAAATCGCAGATACGCAGTATTTT. The V and J genes are TRBV4-3 and TRBJ2-3; D call uncertain. This CDR3 has 13 residues. Germline loops: CDR1 LGHNA, CDR2 YSLEER. Trimming took off 4 bases at V and 4 bases at J, with 9 bases between the two ends.

The chain joins TRBV15 to TRBJ1-3, with a tentative D call TRBD1 (6 bases). Trimming took 0 bases from V and 4 from J, leaving 13 bases between them. CDR3 length equals 16 residues. The germline V gene encodes CDR1 LNHNV and CDR2 YYDKDF (reference sequence). The CDR3, as DNA: TGTGCCACCAGCAGAGACCGGGACATTTCCGGAAACACCATATATTTT. As protein: CATSRDRDISGNTIYF.

The chain links TRBV7-7 to TRBJ2-7; 8 nucleotides align to TRBD1. CDR3 length: 14 amino acids. Germline lookup yields CDR1 SSHAT and CDR2 FNYEAQ (reference sequence). CDR3 coding DNA: TGTGCTAGCGGAATGACAGGGGTGGAGGGCGAGCAGTACTTC. This sequence encodes CASGMTGVEGEQYF.

V usage is TRBV29-1 and J usage is TRBJ2-3; either TRBD1 or TRBD2 may supply D (6 bases each). The CDR3 loop spans 14 amino acids. V lost 7 bases and J 2 bases, leaving 16 bases between the germline ends. Germline CDR1 is SQVTM and CDR2 is ANQGSEA. CDR3 amino acids: CSAAGDWITDTQYF. DNA of the CDR3: TGCAGCGCAGCAGGGGACTGGATCACAGATACGCAGTATTTT.

The V gene is TRBV10-3, the J gene TRBJ2-3; a weak D match, TRBD2 (6 bases). Germline values: CDR1 ENHRY, CDR2 SYGVKD. This CDR3 has 15 residues. Trimming cost V 8 bases and J 2 bases, with 17 bases left between them. CDR3 nucleotides: TGTGCCATCGGGGCGGGCGGGGCGTACACAGATACGCAGTATTTT. Protein: CAIGAGGAYTDTQYF.

The CDR3 loop is CASSYSTGLEQYF. The CDR3 region has the DNA TGTGCCAGCAGTTACTCGACGGGGCTCGAGCAGTACTTC. The gene calls are TRBV6-6 and TRBJ2-7; D is possibly TRBD1 or TRBD2 (5 bases each). Looked up from germline, CDR1 is MNHNY and CDR2 is SVGAGI (reference sequence). Between the trimmed V and J ends, which lost 0 bases and 6 bases, there was a span of 9 bases. This CDR3 spans 13 amino acids.

The chain recombines TRBV4-3 with TRBJ2-1, with 7 bases identical to TRBD1. The trim removed 3 bases at V and 5 bases at J, leaving 10 bases unmatched. Germline CDR1 and CDR2: LGHNA and YSLEER. There are 16 residues in the CDR3. DNA for the CDR3: TGCGCCAGCAGCCACCTACGCCAGGGACAGCACAATGAGCAGTTCTTC. Amino acid sequence: CASSHLRQGQHNEQFF.

The chain recombines TRBV28 with TRBJ1-1; maybe TRBD1 (5 bases). Germline lookup yields CDR1 MDHEN and CDR2 SYDVKM. Trimming took off 7 bases at V and 4 bases at J, with 13 bases between the two ends. There are 13 residues in the CDR3. The CDR3 nucleotides read TGTGCCAGCATCAGGAATAGGGGCACTGAAGCTTTCTTT. Encoded protein: CASIRNRGTEAFF.

The V and J genes are TRBV7-6 and TRBJ2-1; 13 bases line up with TRBD2. The germline V gene encodes CDR1 SGHVS and CDR2 FNYEAQ. The CDR3 is 15 amino acids. V shed 5 bases and J 6 bases; nucleotides not matched to a gene: 4. The CDR3 DNA reads as TGTGCCAGCAGCCTCGGGACTAGCGGGACCAATGAGCAGTTCTTC. Residues: CASSLGTSGTNEQFF.

This clone turned up a few times. The chain links TRBV6-1 to TRBJ2-7; D ambiguous. V lost 0 bases, J lost 2 bases, and 5 bases lay in between. The CDR3 consists of 13 residues. CDR1 and CDR2 from the germline V gene are MNHNS and SASEGT. The CDR3 is CASSEAMPYEQYF. CDR3 bases: TGTGCCAGCAGTGAAGCGATGCCCTACGAGCAGTACTTC.

V and J are TRBV30 and TRBJ2-2, with TRBD2 matching over 9 bases. The ends lost 3 bases at V and 6 bases at J; junction bases unmatched: 8. The germline gives CDR1 GTSNPN, CDR2 SVGIG (reference sequence). There are 15 residues in the CDR3. CDR3 region: CAWRIAGAGAGELFF. The CDR3 nucleotides are TGTGCCTGGAGAATAGCGGGAGCCGGTGCCGGGGAGCTGTTTTTT.

The chain has TRBV6-6 and TRBJ2-3; 7 bases agree with TRBD2. This CDR3 region has 15 residues. The V gene's germline CDR1 is MNHNY and CDR2 SVGAGI (reference sequence). With V trimmed by 8 bases and J by 2 bases, 10 bases remained unmatched. CDR3 coding DNA: TGTGCCAGCGGCGTGTTGGGACTAAACACAGATACGCAGTATTTT. Its protein product is CASGVLGLNTDTQYF.

The rearrangement joins TRBV5-1 to TRBJ2-7; D not certain. V was clipped by 4 bases and J by 1 base, with 9 bases between them. Germline V gene data show CDR1 as SGHRS and CDR2 as YFSETQ. The CDR3 is 13 amino acids. The CDR3 here is CASSRLPSYEQYF. CDR3 bases: TGCGCCAGCAGCAGGCTCCCTTCCTACGAGCAGTACTTC.

The chain is built from TRBV29-1 and TRBJ1-5; D remains unclear. Germline CDR1 SQVTM, CDR2 ANQGSEA. Trimming left V 3 bases short and J 4 bases short, with 10 bases between. The CDR3 covers 13 residues. CDR3 region: CSVEVGQNQPQHF. In nucleotides, the CDR3 is TGCAGCGTTGAGGTAGGCCAAAATCAGCCCCAGCATTTT.